This is a list of T cell receptor beta chains from one sample in a study of blood T cell repertoires in COVID-19. The method was immunoSEQ multiplex PCR; TCRdb's version includes in-frame clones alone and lacks a portion of them. The table records around 30,000 clones, 65% to 70% of them present only once. The material sequenced was peripheral blood. Receptors originate from a human donor in a cohort sampled during active COVID-19. Both conserved end residues are part of each CDR3. The D gene is left open where the match is weak. Clone size, where shown, is once, few, many, or a class for clones that have expanded.

V gene	J gene	clone size	D gene	CDR3 DNA	CDR3 protein
TRBV19	TRBJ2-7	few	NA	TGTGCCAGTAGTATCCAGGGGTACAACGAGCAGTACTTC	CASSIQGYNEQYF
TRBV15	TRBJ2-1	NA	TRBD2	TGTGCCACCAGCAGAGATTTTAGCGGGACCTACAATGAGCAGTTCTTC	CATSRDFSGTYNEQFF
TRBV10-3	TRBJ1-5	NA	NA	TGTGCCATCAGCCAAAACTTTGGAGGCAATCAGCCCCAGCATTTT	CAISQNFGGNQPQHF
TRBV6-5	TRBJ1-2	NA	NA	TGTGCCAGCAGTTCACGACAGGACTTTGGCTATGGCTACACCTTC	CASSSRQDFGYGYTF
TRBV29-1	TRBJ2-1	NA	TRBD2	TGCAGCGTTTCTCCCGGGACTACATACAATGAGCAGTTCTTC	CSVSPGTTYNEQFF
TRBV3-1/TRBV3-2	TRBJ2-7	few	NA	TGTGCCAGCAGCAATCTCTACGAGCAGTACTTC	CASSNLYEQYF
TRBV14	TRBJ2-2	NA	NA	TGTGCCAGCAGCCTCATTGGGCCCGGGGAGCTGTTTTTT	CASSLIGPGELFF
TRBV27	TRBJ2-7	NA	TRBD2	TGTGCCAGCAGTTCCCTAGCGGGAGAAGCCTACGAGCAGTACTTC	CASSSLAGEAYEQYF
TRBV15	TRBJ1-1	NA	TRBD1	TGTGCCACCAGCAGACTGACAGGGCCGAACACTGAAGCTTTCTTT	CATSRLTGPNTEAFF
TRBV5-1	TRBJ2-1	few	TRBD1	TGCGCCAGCAGCCCTGGGACAGCCTCCTACAATGAGCAGTTCTTC	CASSPGTASYNEQFF
TRBV7-8	TRBJ1-5	NA	TRBD1	TGTGCCAGCAGCCCCACCAAGACAGGGGGGAAGGATCAGCCCCAGCATTTT	CASSPTKTGGKDQPQHF
TRBV30	TRBJ1-1	NA	NA	TGTGCCTGGAGGCCGAACAAAAACACTGAAGCTTTCTTT	CAWRPNKNTEAFF
TRBV2	TRBJ2-3	few	TRBD2	TGTGCCACGGCGGGAGGGCCGGGAGGAGGCACAGATACGCAGTATTTT	CATAGGPGGGTDTQYF
TRBV7-2	TRBJ2-3	NA	TRBD2	TGTGCCAGCAGCTTAGAGCGGGGACGCACAGATACGCAGTATTTT	CASSLERGRTDTQYF
TRBV7-2	TRBJ2-2	NA	NA	TGTGCCAGCAGCGGACAGCCCACCGGGGAGCTGTTTTTT	CASSGQPTGELFF
TRBV7-9	TRBJ2-7	NA	NA	TGTGCCAGCAGCTTAACCCTGACAGTTCCCTACGAGCAGTACTTC	CASSLTLTVPYEQYF
TRBV28	TRBJ2-7	NA	TRBD1	TGTGCCAGCAGTTTAGGGACAGGCGAGCAGTACTTC	CASSLGTGEQYF
TRBV7-9	TRBJ2-7	NA	NA	TGTGCCAGCAGCATGAAGTTTGGAGGCTCCTACGAGCAGTACTTC	CASSMKFGGSYEQYF